This T cell receptor (beta chain) is from a study of CD8 T cells in Susac syndrome. Study outcomes and limitations: The study conceded that relatively few individuals underwent its TCR sequencing and HLA analysis.

Controls matched for sex and age were healthy donors. Negative isolation yielded CD8+ and CD4+ T cells; FACS enriched TEMRA cells. As to this clonotype: Its matching antigen is unknown.

Reverse transcription used roughly 0.45 to 1 ug RNA and random hexamers. TCRdb used MiXCR to reprocess the immunoSEQ multiplex PCR reads, holding one entry per CDR3 protein. Here the sample spans about 160,000 distinct CDR3 sequences, about 93% being singletons. Sequencing was performed on CD4+ T cells from PBMCs. The sequence was obtained from a human donor in good health.

CDR3 protein: CASQDWGQTNEKLFF. Written as DNA, the CDR3 is TGTGCCAGCCAGGATTGGGGGCAGACTAATGAAAAACTGTTTTTT. V and J are TRBV6-1 and TRBJ1-4; the D gene is possibly TRBD1 (6 bases). The CDR3 contains 15 residues. Germline values: CDR1 MNHNS, CDR2 SASEGT. V was shortened by 8 bases and J by 2 bases, with 15 bases between the two germline ends.